Included here is one T cell receptor (beta chain) sequence, with context. What it binds is not known. This sample was included in a study of T cell repertoires in cytomegalovirus infection. The wider study: Signatures in public TCR beta sequences pointed to both CMV infection and matching HLA type.

Per the germline V gene, CDR1 is MNHNY and CDR2 is SVGAGI (reference sequence). Trimming took off 5 bases at V and 3 bases at J, with 13 bases between the two ends. The CDR3 extends over 14 amino acids. TCRdb called the reads again in MiXCR, with one record for every CDR3 protein. Of fewer than 300,000 distinct CDR3 sequences in the sample, more than 20% were seen once. Findings and caveats of the study: Public TCR beta family frequency separated CMV-and-HLA carriers, including in an independent cohort. Within the response measured ex vivo, HLA-C-restricted CMV-specific TCR beta clonotypes were dominant.

The source of this sequence is a human donor in good health (CMV status not recorded). Some clones in this sample may be carry-over from other donors' samples. V and J are TRBV6-6 and TRBJ1-1, with D unresolved. Material: PBMCs. The CDR3 is CASSNDWRDTEAFF. In DNA form, the CDR3 reads TGTGCCAGCAGTAACGACTGGAGGGACACTGAAGCTTTCTTT.